The next 21 T cell receptor beta chains were all read from a single sample in a study of beta chain features in type 1 diabetes. The study reverse transcribed the entire isolated RNA, so it sequenced expressed TCRB transcripts. Profiled with immunoSEQ multiplex PCR; TCRdb holds only in-frame clones, not every one. The top ten clones hold about 0.01% of a sample with 330,000 or so clones, roughly 12% of them seen once. Findings of the study overall: TCRB CDR3s were moderately but significantly shorter in Type 1 diabetes patients in all four CD4+ subsets.

These receptors' antigens are unknown. The sample comprised naive CD4+ T cells from blood. All receptors derive from a woman in her late teens or twenties with type 1 diabetes.

V gene TRBV19 combines with J gene TRBJ1-4; D remains ambiguous. Germline loops: CDR1 LNHDA, CDR2 SQIVND (reference sequence). This CDR3 has 14 residues. V lost 3 bases, J lost 0 bases, and 5 bases lay in between. In DNA, the CDR3 is TGTGCCAGTAGTATGGGAGCAACTAATGAAAAACTGTTTTTT. This gives the protein CASSMGATNEKLFF. Looking up the rest from reference TRBV19 and TRBJ1-4 gives the full variable domain: DGGITQSPKYLFRKEGQNVTLSCEQNLNHDAMYWYRQDPGQGLRLIYYSQIVNDFQKGDIAEGYSVSREKKESFPLTVTSAQKNPTAFYLCASSMGATNEKLFFGSGTQLSVL.

This sequence joins TRBV18 and TRBJ1-6; the D is unclear. V was shortened by 2 bases and J by 10 bases, with 12 bases between the two germline ends. The germline CDR1 and CDR2 sequences are KGHSH and LQKENI. CDR3 length equals 14 residues. CDR3 loop: CASSPDGVSSPLHF. The CDR3 DNA reads TGTGCCAGCTCACCAGACGGAGTTAGCTCACCCCTCCACTTT.

The rearrangement uses TRBV5-1 and TRBJ2-2, with 8 nucleotides matching TRBD1. The ends lost 3 bases at V and 5 bases at J; junction bases unmatched: 3. This CDR3 spans 14 amino acids. Germline loops: CDR1 SGHRS, CDR2 YFSETQ. CDR3 sequence: CASSSRQGTGELFF. The CDR3 DNA reads as TGCGCCAGCAGCTCTCGACAGGGGACCGGGGAGCTGTTTTTT. Filled out from reference TRBV5-1 and TRBJ2-2, the complete variable domain reads KAGVTQTPRYLIKTRGQQVTLSCSPISGHRSVSWYQQTPGQGLQFLFEYFSETQRNKGNFPGRFSGRQFSNSRSEMNVSTLELGDSALYLCASSSRQGTGELFFGEGSRLTVL.

This clone has just a few counts. The CDR3 DNA is TGTGCCAGTAGTATGGGGGCAGGGGGCAATCAGCCCCAGCATTTT. Protein sequence: CASSMGAGGNQPQHF. The V and J genes are TRBV19 and TRBJ1-5; D possibly corresponds to TRBD1 (6 bases). This CDR3 region has 15 residues. Deletions cut 3 bases from V and 2 bases from J, with 11 bases between. CDR1 and CDR2 from the germline V gene are LNHDA and SQIVND (reference sequence).

The chain couples TRBV27 to TRBJ2-7, with TRBD2 matching over 9 bases. The CDR3 has 15 residues. Germline V gives CDR1 MNHEY, CDR2 SMNVEV (reference sequence). V shed 7 bases and J 0 bases; nucleotides not matched to a gene: 7. The CDR3 DNA is TGTGCCAGCATGGAGCGGGAGGCGAGCTCCTACGAGCAGTACTTC. Translated: CASMEREASSYEQYF.

This clone was found a few times. The rearrangement joins TRBV29-1 to TRBJ1-4; TRBD1 matches at 8 bases. CDR3 length equals 12 residues. V lost 6 bases to trimming and J lost 7 bases; unmatched junction nucleotides: 4. CDR1 and CDR2 from the germline V gene are SQVTM and ANQGSEA. The CDR3 loop reads CSVGTGIEKLFF. CDR3 in DNA: TGCAGCGTCGGGACAGGCATTGAAAAACTGTTTTTT.

The J gene is TRBJ2-5, the V gene TRBV30, with D maybe TRBD1 (6 bases). The DNA end favors TRBJ2-7, so the J call may be wrong. The germline V gene has CDR1 GTSNPN and CDR2 SVGIG (reference sequence). This CDR3 contains 12 residues. The CDR3 here is CAWWAGDYEQYF. The DNA of the CDR3 is TGTGCCTGGTGGGCAGGGGACTACGAGCAGTACTTC.

The rearrangement joins TRBV4-2 to TRBJ2-5; TRBD2 matches 10 bases. The CDR3 has 16 amino acids. V lost 0 bases, J lost 5 bases, and 6 bases stayed unmatched. CDR1 and CDR2 from the germline V gene are LGHNA and YNFKEQ. The CDR3 region has the DNA TGTGCCAGCAGCCAAGATTTAGCGGGAGGTCGGGAGACCCAGTACTTC. The encoded protein is CASSQDLAGGRETQYF.

The rearrangement uses TRBV27 and TRBJ2-7, with D tentatively TRBD2 (5 bases). With 0 bases removed from V and 3 bases from J, the gap between germline ends came to 12 bases. The CDR3 contains 15 residues. Germline V gene lookup returns CDR1 MNHEY and CDR2 SMNVEV (reference sequence). The CDR3 is CASSLSLLGIYEQYF. CDR3 in DNA: TGTGCCAGCAGTTTATCCCTACTAGGAATCTACGAGCAGTACTTC.

This chain connects TRBV18 to TRBJ2-7; D may be TRBD2 (7 bases). The V gene lost 6 bases and the J gene lost 2 bases, with 17 bases spanning the gap. The CDR3 consists of 15 residues. Germline values: CDR1 KGHSH, CDR2 LQKENI. In DNA form, the CDR3 reads TGTGCCAGCTCGACGGAACGCGGGGGCCCCTACGAGCAGTACTTC. This sequence encodes CASSTERGGPYEQYF.

This clone was observed a handful of times. This sequence joins TRBV14 and TRBJ2-3; D possibly corresponds to TRBD2 (6 bases). V was shortened by 0 bases and J by 1 base, with 11 bases between the two germline ends. There are 16 residues in the CDR3. Germline V lookup: CDR1 SGHDN, CDR2 FVKESK. The chain's CDR3 is CASSQDKGLRTDTQYF. For the CDR3, the DNA is TGTGCCAGCAGCCAAGATAAGGGACTCCGCACAGATACGCAGTATTTT.

This clone has more than one count but fewer than ten. The V gene is TRBV7-2, the J gene TRBJ2-5, with D perhaps matching TRBD2 (6 bases). V shed 1 base and J shed 2 bases, with 11 bases lying between them. The germline gives CDR1 SGHTA, CDR2 FQGNSA. This CDR3 is built from 15 residues. The CDR3 region is CASSLGRVGQETQYF. As DNA, the CDR3 is TGTGCCAGCAGCTTAGGGAGGGTGGGTCAAGAGACCCAGTACTTC.

This clone was seen a handful of times. The chain combines TRBV25-1 with TRBJ2-5; the match to TRBD2 covers 7 bases. CDR1 and CDR2 (germline): MGHDK, SYGVNS. The CDR3 extends over 16 amino acids. The V gene end was trimmed by 8 bases and the J gene end by 5 bases; junction bases not matched to a gene: 17. The CDR3 sequence: CASSPTRGREGETQYF. DNA of the CDR3: TGTGCCAGCTCCCCAACTCGGGGCAGGGAGGGTGAGACCCAGTACTTC. The whole variable domain, remainder taken from reference TRBV25-1 and TRBJ2-5, is EADIYQTPRYLVIGTGKKITLECSQTMGHDKMYWYQQDPGMELHLIHYSYGVNSTEKGDLSSESTVSRIRTEHFPLTLESARPSHTSQYLCASSPTRGREGETQYFGPGTRLLVL.

This clone was counted a few times. V and J are TRBV9 and TRBJ2-3; D is possibly TRBD2 (6 bases). V was cut by 3 bases and J by 4 bases, with 9 bases left in between. Per germline, CDR1 SGDLS and CDR2 YYNGEE. The CDR3 consists of 13 residues. The CDR3 DNA reads TGTGCCAGCAGCGACAGGAGGGCAGATACGCAGTATTTT. Translated, it gives CASSDRRADTQYF.

The rearrangement joins TRBV7-2 to TRBJ1-5, with 9 bases matching TRBD1. CDR3 length: 15 residues. V shed 5 bases, J shed 9 bases, and the junction held 11 bases outside the gene matches. The germline gives CDR1 SGHTA, CDR2 FQGNSA. The DNA of the CDR3 is TGTGCCAGCAGCCTTGCCGGGACAGGGATCGCGCCCCAGCATTTT. This encodes CASSLAGTGIAPQHF.

This rearrangement joins TRBV9 to TRBJ2-5, with 9 bases identical to TRBD1. This CDR3 contains 17 residues. With V trimmed by 3 bases and J by 5 bases, 14 bases remained unmatched. The V gene's germline CDR1 is SGDLS and CDR2 YYNGEE. CDR3 loop: CASSASEGQGWFETQYF. CDR3 coding DNA: TGTGCCAGCAGCGCAAGCGAGGGACAGGGATGGTTCGAGACCCAGTACTTC.

This clone was counted between two and nine times. CDR3 in amino acids: CASSFGRANTGELFF. In nucleotides, the CDR3 is TGCGCCAGCAGCTTCGGCAGGGCGAACACCGGGGAGCTGTTTTTT. This chain connects TRBV5-1 to TRBJ2-2, with D possibly matching TRBD1 (5 bases). V lost 2 bases, J lost 0 bases, and 8 bases lay in between. CDR1 and CDR2 (germline): SGHRS, YFSETQ. The CDR3 is 15 residues long.

The rearrangement uses TRBV27 and TRBJ2-3; 10 nucleotides line up with TRBD2. This CDR3 is built from 16 residues. Germline V gene data show CDR1 as MNHEY and CDR2 as SMNVEV (reference sequence). The V and J ends lost 6 bases and 1 base, in that order; junction bases with no gene match: 7. The CDR3 reads CASSRSGRAGTDTQYF. The CDR3 DNA is TGTGCCAGCAGCAGAAGCGGGAGGGCCGGCACAGATACGCAGTATTTT.

In this sample, this clone turned up a few times. The J gene is TRBJ2-5, the V gene TRBV23-1; TRBD1 is a possible D gene (6 bases). TRBV23-1 is marked as an open reading frame, function uncertain. The CDR3 consists of 13 residues. V shed 4 bases and J shed 3 bases, with 9 bases lying between them. CDR3 loop: CASSRAGEETQYF. CDR3 nucleotides: TGCGCCAGCAGTCGGGCAGGGGAAGAGACCCAGTACTTC.

The chain links TRBV10-3 to TRBJ2-5; 7 bases are shared with TRBD2. The germline CDR1 and CDR2 sequences are ENHRY and SYGVKD. V shed 3 bases, J shed 5 bases, and the junction held 6 bases outside the gene matches. CDR3 length equals 14 residues. The CDR3 DNA is TGTGCCATCAGTGAACCGGGACTAAGGGAGACCCAGTACTTC. It specifies CAISEPGLRETQYF.

The chain employs TRBV7-2 and TRBJ1-2; D call uncertain. The germline V and J ends were trimmed by 0 bases and 4 bases, with 9 bases remaining between them. CDR3 length: 14 residues. Germline CDR1 SGHTA, CDR2 FQGNSA. The CDR3 DNA sequence: TGTGCCAGCAGCTTAGCGAGGGAGAGCTATGGCTACACCTTC. Residues: CASSLARESYGYTF.